These 29 T cell receptor beta chains were all obtained from the same sample, sequenced in a study of blood T cell repertoires in COVID-19. Profiled with immunoSEQ multiplex PCR; TCRdb holds only in-frame clones, not every one. Among 650,000 to 800,000 clones listed, 80% to 90% were seen once. The sample taken for sequencing was peripheral blood. The receptors were sampled from a woman aged 18-30 years with acute or convalescent COVID-19.

The rearrangement joins TRBV24-1 to TRBJ2-1; D is perhaps TRBD1 (5 bases). This CDR3 has 14 residues. Germline V gene data show CDR1 as KGHDR and CDR2 as SFDVKD. Trimming pared 9 bases from V and 5 bases from J, leaving 16 bases between. This CDR3 is CATVAGDRDNEQFF. In nucleotides, the CDR3 is TGTGCCACCGTGGCAGGTGACAGAGACAATGAGCAGTTCTTC.

V is TRBV24-1 and J is TRBJ1-3, with D unclear. Between the trimmed V and J ends, which lost 12 bases and 2 bases, there was a span of 13 bases. Germline V gene data show CDR1 as KGHDR and CDR2 as SFDVKD. This CDR3 is 13 amino acids long. As DNA, the CDR3 is TGTGCCTCGTCGCGGGGTCCTGGAAACACCATATATTTT. Amino acid sequence: CASSRGPGNTIYF.

The chain is built from TRBV7-8 and TRBJ1-1, with TRBD1 as a possible D gene (6 bases). This CDR3 spans 14 amino acids. From germline, CDR1 is SGHVS and CDR2 FQNEAQ. The ends were cut back, 3 bases at V and 4 bases at J, with 12 bases in the middle. The CDR3 DNA reads as TGTGCCAGCAGCTTCGGGACATTCGGCACTGAAGCTTTCTTT. This gives the protein CASSFGTFGTEAFF.

The rearrangement uses TRBV7-2 and TRBJ1-2; D might be TRBD1 (5 bases). There are 14 residues in the CDR3. Per germline, CDR1 SGHTA and CDR2 FQGNSA. Trimming left V 5 bases short and J 8 bases short, with 18 bases between. The CDR3 protein is CASSDTGVGDGYTF. CDR3 DNA sequence: TGTGCCAGCAGCGACACGGGGGTTGGTGACGGCTACACCTTC. The full variable domain, its missing parts supplied by reference TRBV7-2 and TRBJ1-2, is GAGVSQSPSNKVTEKGKDVELRCDPISGHTALYWYRQSLGQGLEFLIYFQGNSAPDKSGLPSDRFSAERTGGSVSTLTIQRTQQEDSAVYLCASSDTGVGDGYTFGSGTRLTVV.

The chain links TRBV25-1 to TRBJ2-1; a weak D match, TRBD2 (6 bases). The length of the CDR3 is 18 residues. V was shortened by 4 bases and J by 4 bases, with 23 bases between the two germline ends. Per the germline V gene, CDR1 is MGHDK and CDR2 is SYGVNS. CDR3 residues: CASSVRTPSVGPYNEQFF. CDR3 DNA: TGTGCCAGCAGTGTTCGGACCCCTAGCGTCGGGCCATACAATGAGCAGTTCTTC.

This rearrangement joins TRBV4-3 to TRBJ2-3; the D gene is possibly TRBD1 (5 bases). The CDR3 covers 16 residues. Trimming removed 0 bases from V and 0 bases from J, with 10 bases in between. The V gene's germline CDR1 is LGHNA and CDR2 YSLEER. The CDR3 nucleotides are TGCGCCAGCAGCCAAGATCTGGGGCTAAGCACAGATACGCAGTATTTT. It encodes CASSQDLGLSTDTQYF.

The chain employs TRBV27 and TRBJ1-5; TRBD1 aligns across 7 bases. Germline V gene lookup returns CDR1 MNHEY and CDR2 SMNVEV (reference sequence). V lost 5 bases and J lost 6; bases outside the gene matches: 7. This CDR3 has 14 amino acids. Written as DNA, the CDR3 is TGTGCCAGCAGTCAAGGGGGCGCGAGTCAGCCCCAGCATTTT. Translation gives CASSQGGASQPQHF.

For this clone: This sample also contains other DNA sequences that code for the same CDR3. The chain couples TRBV4-1 to TRBJ2-7; 9 bases are shared with TRBD1. With V trimmed by 3 bases and J by 1 base, 7 bases remained unmatched. Germline lookup yields CDR1 MGHRA and CDR2 YSYEKL. The CDR3 is 16 residues long. The DNA for the CDR3 is TGCGCCAGCAGCCACCCCCGGGACAGGGATTCCTACGAGCAGTACTTC. Its protein product is CASSHPRDRDSYEQYF.

Note on this clone: This same CDR3 is encoded by further DNA sequences in the sample. The V call is TRBV9, the J call TRBJ1-1; 8 positions agree with TRBD1. This CDR3 comprises 14 residues. Germline loops: CDR1 SGDLS, CDR2 YYNGEE. V gave up 4 bases and J gave up 0 bases; unmatched junction bases: 2. CDR3 residues: CASSRTGLNTEAFF. The CDR3 bases are TGTGCCAGCAGCCGGACAGGGCTGAACACTGAAGCTTTCTTT.

This rearrangement joins TRBV9 to TRBJ1-1; 10 bases fit TRBD1. CDR3 size: 16 residues. Germline values: CDR1 SGDLS, CDR2 YYNGEE. V was clipped by 3 bases and J by 5 bases; unmatched bases: 10. The CDR3 DNA sequence: TGTGCCAGCAGCGCGTCCGTGGACAGGGGGGTTACTGAAGCTTTCTTT. Residues: CASSASVDRGVTEAFF.

The V call is TRBV5-5, the J call TRBJ1-1; perhaps TRBD1 as D (6 bases). Deletions cut 2 bases from V and 5 bases from J, with 13 bases between. From germline, CDR1 is SGHKS and CDR2 YYEKEE (reference sequence). The CDR3 sequence is 14 residues long. CDR3 protein: CASSLWGRGTEAFF. The CDR3 region has the DNA TGTGCCAGCAGCTTATGGGGGCGCGGGACTGAAGCTTTCTTT.

The genes are TRBV6-4 and TRBJ1-4; D is uncertain. Germline V lookup: CDR1 MRHNA, CDR2 SNTAGT. The CDR3 spans 15 residues. V was trimmed by 5 bases and J by 10 bases, leaving 20 bases between them. Here the CDR3 reads CASSNPDNRGGKLFF. The CDR3 coding sequence is TGTGCCAGCAGTAACCCTGACAATCGAGGAGGAAAACTGTTTTTT.

Of note for this clone: Other nucleotide sequences from this sample produce the same CDR3. The chain combines TRBV6-5 with TRBJ2-7; the D gene is possibly TRBD1 (6 bases). The CDR3 is 15 amino acids. CDR1 is MNHEY and CDR2 is SVGAGI in the germline V gene. Trimming took off 4 bases at V and 0 bases at J, with 13 bases between the two ends. CDR3 loop: CASSSLRGSSYEQYF. In DNA, the CDR3 is TGTGCCAGCAGTTCCCTCAGGGGAAGCTCCTACGAGCAGTACTTC.

The CDR3 loop reads CASSLGGGRETQYF. CDR3 bases: TGTGCCAGCAGCTTGGGGGGGGGCCGGGAGACCCAGTACTTC. V usage is TRBV5-4 and J usage is TRBJ2-5; D perhaps matches TRBD2 (7 bases). The CDR3 spans 14 residues. V lost 0 bases, J lost 5 bases, and 11 bases lay in between. Germline V gives CDR1 SGHNT, CDR2 YYREEE (reference sequence). Full variable domain (remainder filled in from reference TRBV5-4 and TRBJ2-5): ETGVTQSPTHLIKTRGQQVTLRCSSQSGHNTVSWYQQALGQGPQFIFQYYREEENGRGNFPPRFSGLQFPNYSSELNVNALELDDSALYLCASSLGGGRETQYFGPGTRLLVL.

This clone was found once. The gene calls are TRBV27 and TRBJ1-2, with TRBD1 matching 7 bases. Germline V gene data show CDR1 as MNHEY and CDR2 as SMNVEV (reference sequence). V was pared by 6 bases and J by 1 base, with 17 bases of the junction left unmatched. This CDR3 is 18 amino acids long. Here the CDR3 reads CASSSRQGHPSSNYGYTF. The CDR3 DNA reads as TGTGCCAGCAGCTCAAGACAGGGACATCCCTCCAGTAACTATGGCTACACCTTC.

The sample holds a few counts of this clone. The chain couples TRBV20-1 to TRBJ1-3; no reliable D call. CDR3 size: 13 residues. Trimming stripped 3 bases from V and 0 bases from J, with 6 bases between. The germline gives CDR1 DFQATT, CDR2 SNEGSKA (reference sequence). Here the CDR3 DNA reads TGCAGTGCTAGTCGTCCCTCTGGAAACACCATATATTTT. Protein product: CSASRPSGNTIYF.

The CDR3 protein is CSVVLRDRGGGYTF. In DNA, the CDR3 is TGCAGCGTCGTTCTTAGGGACAGGGGAGGTGGCTACACCTTC. V usage is TRBV29-1 and J usage is TRBJ1-2; the match to TRBD1 covers 10 bases. The CDR3 runs 14 residues. After removal of 6 bases from V and 7 bases from J, the junction contained 11 bases not matched to a gene. Germline V gene lookup returns CDR1 SQVTM and CDR2 ANQGSEA. The variable domain in full, with the rest retrieved from reference TRBV29-1 and TRBJ1-2, is SAVISQKPSRDICQRGTSLTIQCQVDSQVTMMFWYRQQPGQSLTLIATANQGSEATYESGFVIDKFPISRPNLTFSTLTVSNMSPEDSSIYLCSVVLRDRGGGYTFGSGTRLTVV.

In nucleotides, the CDR3 is TGCGCCAGCAGCTTCGGCGGGCTGGCCCAATCCTACGAGCAGTACTTC. It codes for CASSFGGLAQSYEQYF. The rearrangement uses TRBV5-1 and TRBJ2-7; D might be TRBD2 (5 bases). CDR1 SGHRS and CDR2 YFSETQ come from the germline V gene. The germline V and J ends were trimmed by 2 bases and 1 base, with 16 bases remaining between them. This CDR3 contains 16 residues.

The chain joins TRBV19 to TRBJ1-2, with D uncertain. V dropped 7 bases and J dropped 7 bases, with 16 bases sitting between them. Per germline, CDR1 LNHDA and CDR2 SQIVND (reference sequence). The CDR3 extends over 13 amino acids. The CDR3 region is CASTLRKEGGYTF. The CDR3, as DNA: TGTGCCAGTACCCTAAGGAAGGAGGGTGGCTACACCTTC. The full variable domain, with the rest looked up from reference TRBV19 and TRBJ1-2, is DGGITQSPKYLFRKEGQNVTLSCEQNLNHDAMYWYRQDPGQGLRLIYYSQIVNDFQKGDIAEGYSVSREKKESFPLTVTSAQKNPTAFYLCASTLRKEGGYTFGSGTRLTVV.

J is TRBJ1-1 and V is TRBV9, with D tentatively TRBD1 (6 bases). With 6 bases removed from V and 3 bases from J, the gap between germline ends came to 18 bases. The V gene's germline CDR1 is SGDLS and CDR2 YYNGEE. The length of the CDR3 is 15 residues. CDR3 region: CASTMREGGHTEAFF. As DNA, the CDR3 is TGTGCCAGCACCATGAGGGAGGGGGGGCACACTGAAGCTTTCTTT.

A remark on this clone: Other nucleotide sequences in the sample specify the same CDR3. V and J are TRBV5-1 and TRBJ1-1; TRBD1 is a possible D gene (5 bases). The length of the CDR3 is 14 residues. V was pared by 4 bases and J by 5 bases, with 15 bases between. Germline CDR1 SGHRS, CDR2 YFSETQ. The CDR3 reads CASSLGLSGTEAFF. CDR3 DNA: TGCGCCAGCAGCCTGGGACTCTCGGGAACTGAAGCTTTCTTT. Combining the CDR3 with reference TRBV5-1 and TRBJ1-1 gives the whole variable domain KAGVTQTPRYLIKTRGQQVTLSCSPISGHRSVSWYQQTPGQGLQFLFEYFSETQRNKGNFPGRFSGRQFSNSRSEMNVSTLELGDSALYLCASSLGLSGTEAFFGQGTRLTVV.

The chain combines TRBV7-6 with TRBJ1-1, with a weak D call TRBD1 (5 bases). Trimming removed 3 bases at V and 5 bases at J, with 13 bases between. This CDR3 contains 14 residues. The germline V gene has CDR1 SGHVS and CDR2 FNYEAQ. The CDR3 loop reads CASSFRSGDTEAFF. The CDR3 bases are TGTGCCAGCAGCTTTCGATCGGGGGATACTGAAGCTTTCTTT.

V gene TRBV7-2 combines with J gene TRBJ1-1, with 8 bases lining up with TRBD1. V gave up 5 bases and J gave up 4 bases; unmatched junction bases: 6. The CDR3 consists of 14 residues. Germline V gene sequence: CDR1 SGHTA, CDR2 FQGNSA. The CDR3 loop reads CASSPGGAGTEAFF. CDR3 bases: TGTGCCAGCAGCCCAGGGGGCGCGGGCACTGAAGCTTTCTTT. Variable domain in full (rest from reference TRBV7-2 and TRBJ1-1): GAGVSQSPSNKVTEKGKDVELRCDPISGHTALYWYRQSLGQGLEFLIYFQGNSAPDKSGLPSDRFSAERTGGSVSTLTIQRTQQEDSAVYLCASSPGGAGTEAFFGQGTRLTVV.

This rearrangement joins TRBV27 to TRBJ2-7, with 9 bases matching TRBD1. The CDR3 has 14 amino acids. Germline CDR1 is MNHEY and CDR2 is SMNVEV (reference sequence). The junction had 7 bases not matched to a gene; V was cut back by 5 bases and J by 5 bases. The CDR3 sequence: CASSETGGVDEQYF. Here the CDR3 DNA reads TGTGCCAGCAGTGAGACAGGGGGGGTGGACGAGCAGTACTTC.

The V and J genes are TRBV30 and TRBJ1-5, with D tentatively TRBD1 (5 bases). This CDR3 has 13 residues. V was cut by 5 bases and J by 9 bases, with 17 bases left in between. Germline-derived CDR1 and CDR2 are GTSNPN and SVGIG (reference sequence). CDR3 sequence: CAWGASTAGPQHF. DNA of the CDR3: TGTGCCTGGGGGGCTTCCACAGCGGGGCCCCAGCATTTT.

The chain carries TRBV5-1 and TRBJ1-2, with TRBD1 matching over 9 bases. Germline V gene lookup returns CDR1 SGHRS and CDR2 YFSETQ. V dropped 0 bases and J dropped 5; count of bases not matched to a gene: 5. The CDR3 covers 15 residues. The CDR3 DNA is TGCGCCAGCAGCTTGGGGGACAGGGAAATGTATGGCTACACCTTC. Its translation: CASSLGDREMYGYTF.

V gene TRBV30 combines with J gene TRBJ1-1; maybe TRBD1 (6 bases). Germline values: CDR1 GTSNPN, CDR2 SVGIG (reference sequence). The CDR3 extends over 14 amino acids. The V end lost 2 bases, the J end lost 5 bases, and 15 bases lay between the germline ends. Here the CDR3 reads CAWSIGGAATEAFF. DNA of the CDR3: TGTGCCTGGAGTATTGGGGGCGCCGCGACTGAAGCTTTCTTT.

Points on this clone: This sample includes further DNA sequences coding for the same CDR3. The chain links TRBV29-1 to TRBJ1-3; D gene ambiguous. Per the germline V gene, CDR1 is SQVTM and CDR2 is ANQGSEA. This CDR3 is built from 13 residues. V was pared by 2 bases and J by 2 bases, with 7 bases between. The CDR3 nucleotides are TGCAGCGTTGAAAGCGGAACTGGAAACACCATATATTTT. Translated, it gives CSVESGTGNTIYF.

The rearrangement joins TRBV6-1 to TRBJ2-7; perhaps TRBD1 as D (5 bases). This CDR3 region has 11 residues. The V and J ends lost 7 bases and 4 bases respectively, with 8 bases between them. CDR1 is MNHNS, CDR2 SASEGT, per germline. The CDR3 DNA reads TGTGCCAGCATTAGGGGTTACGAGCAGTACTTC. Protein: CASIRGYEQYF.